A single sample gave rise to the 17 T cell receptor beta chains below, sequenced in a study of shared clonotypes between healthy human individuals. Profiled with immunoSEQ multiplex PCR; TCRdb holds only in-frame clones, not every one. The data contain some 2.1 million clones, 95% of them singletons. The source material was naive CD4+ T cells sorted from blood. Subset described: CD45RA+ positively selected. Source of these receptors: a young man in good health.

This clone is a singleton in its sample. This chain joins TRBV2 and TRBJ2-3; D may be TRBD2 (6 bases). The CDR3 loop spans 14 amino acids. Germline CDR1 is SNHLY and CDR2 is FYNNEI. The V gene lost 6 bases and the J gene lost 1 base, with 11 bases spanning the gap. The DNA for the CDR3 is TGTGCCAGCAGAAGCGAGCGGGGCACAGATACGCAGTATTTT. Its translation: CASRSERGTDTQYF.

This chain uses TRBV7-9 with TRBJ2-7, with D perhaps TRBD2 (6 bases). Per germline, CDR1 SEHNR and CDR2 FQNEAQ (reference sequence). The V end was cut by 8 bases, the J end by 4 bases, with 18 bases between. The CDR3 is 14 residues long. CDR3 sequence reads: CASQTGTGIYEQYF. The CDR3 region has the DNA TGTGCCAGCCAAACCGGGACTGGTATATACGAGCAGTACTTC.

The chain recombines TRBV7-2 with TRBJ2-4; D is unresolved. The CDR3 contains 15 residues. Germline V gene data show CDR1 as SGHTA and CDR2 as FQGNSA. The V end lost 3 bases, the J end lost 2 bases, and 11 bases lay between the germline ends. The CDR3 region is CASSFTRYPKNIQYF. CDR3 sequence (DNA): TGTGCCAGCAGCTTCACCCGCTACCCCAAAAACATTCAGTACTTC. Looking up the rest from reference TRBV7-2 and TRBJ2-4 gives the full variable domain: GAGVSQSPSNKVTEKGKDVELRCDPISGHTALYWYRQSLGQGLEFLIYFQGNSAPDKSGLPSDRFSAERTGGSVSTLTIQRTQQEDSAVYLCASSFTRYPKNIQYFGAGTRLSVL.

This clone was counted once. This chain uses TRBV9 with TRBJ2-2, with TRBD1 as a possible D gene (6 bases). The CDR3 is 17 amino acids. Per the germline V gene, CDR1 is SGDLS and CDR2 is YYNGEE. Trimming pared 0 bases from V and 4 bases from J, leaving 16 bases between. The DNA for the CDR3 is TGTGCCAGCAGCGTAGGTCGTTGGGTAGGGGGCACCGGGGAGCTGTTTTTT. Translated, it gives CASSVGRWVGGTGELFF.

This chain uses TRBV18 with TRBJ1-3; D remains ambiguous. V was cut by 0 bases and J by 0 bases, with 15 bases left in between. The CDR3 consists of 18 residues. Germline V gives CDR1 KGHSH, CDR2 LQKENI. The CDR3 region has the DNA TGTGCCAGCTCACCACCAACCCCCCAGGCTATCTCTGGAAACACCATATATTTT. This gives the protein CASSPPTPQAISGNTIYF.

As concerns this clone: Other DNA sequences in the sample encode the same CDR3. This chain uses TRBV5-1 with TRBJ2-5; TRBD1 agrees at 7 bases. The ends lost 4 bases at V and 2 bases at J; junction bases unmatched: 5. Germline V gene lookup returns CDR1 SGHRS and CDR2 YFSETQ. The CDR3 extends over 14 amino acids. CDR3 bases: TGCGCCAGCAGCGTGACAGGGATTCAAGAGACCCAGTACTTC. Its protein product is CASSVTGIQETQYF.

The J gene is TRBJ2-2, the V gene TRBV6-1, with D possibly matching TRBD2 (6 bases). The CDR3 runs 14 residues. Germline V CDR1 and CDR2: MNHNS, SASEGT. The V and J ends lost 8 bases and 3 bases respectively, with 13 bases between them. CDR3 DNA: TGTGCCAGCGAGCCGGGAGACGACACCGGGGAGCTGTTTTTT. This encodes CASEPGDDTGELFF.

This chain joins TRBV5-4 and TRBJ2-5; tentative D call: TRBD1 (6 bases). The CDR3 consists of 13 residues. Germline V CDR1 and CDR2: SGHNT, YYREEE (reference sequence). The ends were cut back, 2 bases at V and 3 bases at J, with 8 bases in the middle. Here the CDR3 reads CASSLRGKETQYF. The CDR3 DNA follows: TGTGCCAGCAGCTTAAGGGGGAAAGAGACCCAGTACTTC.

This clone came up once. The rearrangement uses TRBV5-4 and TRBJ2-5; no clear D. The V end lost 2 bases, the J end lost 1 base, and 9 bases lay between the germline ends. This CDR3 is 14 amino acids long. Germline V gives CDR1 SGHNT, CDR2 YYREEE (reference sequence). The CDR3 DNA is TGTGCCAGCAGCTTAATTTCCTTCCAAGAGACCCAGTACTTC. Protein: CASSLISFQETQYF.

The chain has TRBV6-5 and TRBJ2-2; a possible D gene is TRBD1 (6 bases). Germline V gene lookup returns CDR1 MNHEY and CDR2 SVGAGI. Trimming took off 6 bases at V and 0 bases at J, with 11 bases between the two ends. The CDR3 extends over 15 amino acids. This CDR3 reads CASSRQVTNTGELFF. The CDR3, as DNA: TGTGCCAGCAGCCGACAGGTTACGAACACCGGGGAGCTGTTTTTT.

This sequence joins TRBV7-9 and TRBJ2-1; 9 bases line up with TRBD2. The CDR3 contains 13 residues. In germline, CDR1 is SEHNR, CDR2 FQNEAQ (reference sequence). V dropped 8 bases and J dropped 7; count of bases not matched to a gene: 6. CDR3 sequence reads: CASCSGSVNEQFF. In DNA, the CDR3 is TGTGCCAGCTGTAGCGGGAGTGTTAATGAGCAGTTCTTC.

The CDR3 sequence: CAISEFGQGVGSETQYF. As DNA, the CDR3 is TGTGCCATCAGTGAGTTCGGGCAGGGGGTCGGATCAGAGACCCAGTACTTC. V gene TRBV10-3 combines with J gene TRBJ2-5; 7 bases line up with TRBD1. The CDR3 covers 17 residues. CDR1 is ENHRY and CDR2 is SYGVKD in the germline V gene. V was clipped by 1 base and J by 4 bases; unmatched bases: 12.

This sequence joins TRBV7-9 and TRBJ2-3; 8 nucleotides align to TRBD2. The germline V gene has CDR1 SEHNR and CDR2 FQNEAQ (reference sequence). The V and J ends lost 4 bases and 8 bases, in that order; junction bases with no gene match: 11. The length of the CDR3 is 15 residues. The chain's CDR3 is CASSSQSLAGATQYF. Here the CDR3 DNA reads TGTGCCAGCAGCTCCCAATCTCTAGCGGGTGCTACGCAGTATTTT.

The chain combines TRBV7-9 with TRBJ2-7; 13 bases agree with TRBD2. Germline CDR1 reads SEHNR; CDR2 reads FQNEAQ (reference sequence). V shed 7 bases and J 1 base; nucleotides not matched to a gene: 7. The CDR3 has 16 amino acids. The CDR3 sequence is CASTTRTSGSSYEQYF. The CDR3 DNA sequence: TGTGCCAGCACCACTAGGACTAGCGGGAGTTCCTACGAGCAGTACTTC.

The chain combines TRBV7-2 with TRBJ2-7, with D unclear. V shed 3 bases and J shed 0 bases, with 12 bases lying between them. The CDR3 has 15 amino acids. Germline CDR1 and CDR2: SGHTA and FQGNSA. CDR3 bases: TGTGCCAGCAGCTTTAATGCGGCGAGCTCCTACGAGCAGTACTTC. Translation gives CASSFNAASSYEQYF. Drawing the rest from reference TRBV7-2 and TRBJ2-7, the complete variable domain is GAGVSQSPSNKVTEKGKDVELRCDPISGHTALYWYRQSLGQGLEFLIYFQGNSAPDKSGLPSDRFSAERTGGSVSTLTIQRTQQEDSAVYLCASSFNAASSYEQYFGPGTRLTVT.

In the case of this clone: In the same sample, other DNA sequences code for this CDR3. This rearrangement joins TRBV7-2 to TRBJ2-2; D may correspond to TRBD1 or TRBD2 (5 bases each). V was clipped by 1 base and J by 2 bases, with 8 bases between them. Germline V CDR1 and CDR2: SGHTA, FQGNSA. This CDR3 comprises 15 residues. The CDR3 sequence is CASSLGGVNTGELFF. The DNA of the CDR3 is TGTGCCAGCAGCTTAGGAGGGGTTAACACCGGGGAGCTGTTTTTT.

V gene TRBV6-6 combines with J gene TRBJ1-3, with 9 bases identical to TRBD1. Unmatched junction bases numbered 3, after V lost 2 bases and J lost 4 bases. The CDR3 extends over 15 amino acids. Germline V gives CDR1 MNHNY, CDR2 SVGAGI (reference sequence). CDR3 sequence (DNA): TGTGCCAGCAGTTACGGGGGACAGGGAGGAAACACCATATATTTT. This codes for CASSYGGQGGNTIYF.